This TCR beta chain was captured by sequencing in a study of T-cell memory formation after mild COVID-19. Across the study: The TCR clusters were mostly specific to one donor. Study-wide points: Day 15 to 85 contractors were CD4/CD8 balanced; later expanders leaned CD4+.

There are 12 residues in the CDR3. V was cut by 1 base and J by 6 bases, with 7 bases left in between. CDR1 and CDR2 (germline): SGHTA, FQGNSA. This clonotype was counted only a few times. Its antigen is as yet unknown. MiXCR, run by TCRdb on the 5' RACE reads, gives a single entry per CDR3 protein. Among 550,000 to 650,000 distinct CDR3 sequences listed, roughly 17% were seen once. J is TRBJ2-7 and V is TRBV7-2; D remains ambiguous. The receptor was isolated from an adult woman who had mild COVID-19 (a few samples of this study predate the infection). Cell type and time point are not known. The sample consisted of PBMCs or a T cell subset sorted from them (not recorded which). CDR3 nucleotide sequence: TGTGCCAGCAGCTTAGGGGATCCCGAGCAGTACTTC. This encodes CASSLGDPEQYF.